This TCR beta chain was profiled in a study of identical twins. Trimming took 2 bases from V and 5 from J; bases not matched to a gene: 7. Germline V gives CDR1 SGHNT, CDR2 YYREEE (reference sequence). This CDR3 is built from 15 residues. TCRdb reanalysed the 5' RACE reads using MiXCR and keeps one entry per CDR3 protein. The repertoire holds some 790,000 distinct CDR3 sequences, with about 20% as singletons. The donors were all healthy and Caucasian. The same data also went into a second study, on T cells expressing NK-cell markers. That report adds: About six donors carried dominant NKG2C+ clonotypes that made up roughly 1.0-7.5% of their CD8+ T cells. It was still unclear whether expanded NKG2C+ T cell clones were HCMV specific.

This receptor was taken from a woman aged 18-29 years in good health. The sequenced sample consisted of PBMCs. The rearrangement uses TRBV5-4 and TRBJ2-1; 7 nucleotides align to TRBD2. This CDR3 reads CASSFRRGNDNEQFF. CDR3 nucleotide sequence: TGTGCCAGCAGCTTTCGGCGGGGGAATGACAATGAGCAGTTCTTC.